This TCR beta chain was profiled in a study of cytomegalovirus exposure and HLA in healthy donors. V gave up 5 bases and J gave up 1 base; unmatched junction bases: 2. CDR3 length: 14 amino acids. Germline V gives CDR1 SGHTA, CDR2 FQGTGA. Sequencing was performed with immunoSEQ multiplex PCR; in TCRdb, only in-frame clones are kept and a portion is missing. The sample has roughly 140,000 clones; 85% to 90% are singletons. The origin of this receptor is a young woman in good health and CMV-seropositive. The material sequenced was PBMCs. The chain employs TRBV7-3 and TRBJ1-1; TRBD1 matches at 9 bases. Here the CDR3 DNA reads TGTGCCAGCAGCGCGGGACAGGGGAACACTGAAGCTTTCTTT. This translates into CASSAGQGNTEAFF.